The T cell receptor (beta chain) under discussion was sequenced for a study of OX40 agonist ivuxolimab in advanced cancers. Study-level results: CD8+ T cells were the subset that, on average, had more expanded clones than CD4+. Both blood CD4+ and CD8+ T cells showed clonal growth by week 6 at 0.1 to 3.0 mg/kg.

On this clone itself: The antigen remains undetermined.

Some clones are missing from TCRdb's copy, which holds only in-frame ones; the method was immunoSEQ multiplex PCR. The sample consists of about 49,000 clones, more than 75% of them appearing once. This CDR3 has 13 amino acids. Trimming left V 5 bases short and J 5 bases short, with 12 bases between. Looked up from germline, CDR1 is LNHDA and CDR2 is SQIVND (reference sequence). This chain uses TRBV19 with TRBJ2-5; D gene uncertain. The TCR sequence derives from an adult with an advanced solid tumor such as melanoma, head and neck, liver or kidney cancer. The sample was CD4+ or CD8+ T cells sorted from blood, taken in a trial of the OX40 agonist ivuxolimab. The CDR3 region is CASSARRGETQYF. In DNA, the CDR3 is TGTGCCAGTAGTGCCCGGCGAGGTGAGACCCAGTACTTC. The variable domain in full, with the rest retrieved from reference TRBV19 and TRBJ2-5, is DGGITQSPKYLFRKEGQNVTLSCEQNLNHDAMYWYRQDPGQGLRLIYYSQIVNDFQKGDIAEGYSVSREKKESFPLTVTSAQKNPTAFYLCASSARRGETQYFGPGTRLLVL.